The clone carrying this T cell receptor (beta chain) has more than one count but fewer than ten. No antigen is known for it. Unique molecular identifiers were incorporated when the TCRbeta library was constructed. MiXCR was run by TCRdb on the PCR reads, yielding one entry per CDR3 protein. The sample records just under 350,000 distinct CDR3 sequences, roughly 16% being singletons. The data were taken from a study of T-cell reconstitution after alpha-beta-depleted transplantation in children. Overall study results and limits: There were some patients whose high TCRbeta diversity at day 60 came from surviving recipient T cells and thymic progenitors. From newly produced T cells came most of the T-cell counts and diversity one year after transplant. Several hundred expanded graft clones reportedly were the source of alpha-beta T cells about two months after transplant.

The source is a male patient aged 2-15 years who had a stem cell transplant for acute lymphoblastic leukemia, so the T cells may come from the graft donor. Sequencing used PBMCs, mostly from graft donor cells, obtained 360 days after TCRalphabeta/CD19-depleted stem cell transplant.

The CDR3 DNA follows: TGCGCCAGCAGCCAAGGGGGGCCTTGGGGGGCAGATACGCAGTATTTT. It translates to CASSQGGPWGADTQYF. The rearrangement links TRBV4-3 to TRBJ2-3, with D possibly being TRBD1 or TRBD2 (6 bases each). The CDR3 extends over 16 amino acids. The V end lost 1 base, the J end lost 4 bases, and 15 bases lay between the germline ends. The V gene's germline CDR1 is LGHNA and CDR2 YSLEER.